The TCR beta chain under discussion was sequenced for a study of cytomegalovirus exposure and HLA in healthy donors. Study outcomes and limitations: Among TCR sequences, most were rare, though some public TCRs appeared in many donors.

With regard to this clone: The target antigen is unknown.

The study ran its PCR with 60 Vbeta and 13 Jbeta primers. The protocol was immunoSEQ multiplex PCR, while the TCRdb copy is restricted to in-frame clones and leaves out a portion. The data show 100,000 to 150,000 clones, about 79% seen once. Trimming pared 5 bases from V and 3 bases from J, leaving 14 bases between. Germline V gene sequence: CDR1 SEHNR, CDR2 FQNEAQ (reference sequence). The CDR3 extends over 15 amino acids. The sequenced material came from PBMCs. V and J are TRBV7-9 and TRBJ2-1, with a tentative D call TRBD1 (5 bases). The clonotype was recovered from a woman aged 50 to 60 in good health and CMV-seronegative. CDR3 nucleotide sequence: TGTGCCAGCAGCCAGAGCCCCGACAGCTACAATGAGCAGTTCTTC. It codes for CASSQSPDSYNEQFF. Full variable domain (remainder filled in from reference TRBV7-9 and TRBJ2-1): DTGVSQNPRHKITKRGQNVTFRCDPISEHNRLYWYRQTLGQGPEFLTYFQNEAQLEKSRLLSDRFSAERPKGSFSTLEIQRTEQGDSAMYLCASSQSPDSYNEQFFGPGTRLTVL.